Below are 20 T cell receptor beta chains sequenced from a single sample in a study of Graves' ophthalmopathy and Graves' hyperthyroidism. For repertoire sequencing, the TCR beta CDR3 regions were amplified from RNA transcripts. Second-round multiplex PCR followed a first-round RT-PCR using HTBI primers. TCRdb used MiXCR to reprocess the multiplex PCR reads, holding one entry per CDR3 protein. Here the sample spans about 550,000 distinct CDR3 sequences, under 40% being singletons. Sequenced: peripheral blood or thyroid tissue (not recorded which). The receptors derive from an adult man with Graves' hyperthyroidism.

Many counts were recorded for this clonotype. The chain uses TRBV6-5 and TRBJ1-6; D is undetermined. Trimming removed 8 bases from V and 2 bases from J, with 13 bases in between. The V gene's germline CDR1 is MNHEY and CDR2 SVGAGI. The CDR3 is 15 amino acids. Here the CDR3 reads CASGEGSPYNSPLHF. Written as DNA, the CDR3 is TGTGCCAGCGGCGAGGGAAGTCCCTATAATTCACCCCTCCACTTT.

The J gene is TRBJ2-3, the V gene TRBV20-1; 12 bases match TRBD2. V gave up 0 bases and J gave up 7 bases; unmatched junction bases: 8. This CDR3 has 16 residues. Germline V CDR1 and CDR2: DFQATT, SNEGSKA (reference sequence). In nucleotides, the CDR3 is TGCAGTGCTAGAGATCGGCTAGCGGGGGGGAGGAATACGCAGTATTTT. Translated: CSARDRLAGGRNTQYF.

This clonotype was counted a single time. This may stem from a read error, because a much larger clone lies one nucleotide away. The V call is TRBV7-2, the J call TRBJ1-4; D ambiguous. Germline V gene sequence: CDR1 SGHTA, CDR2 FQGNSA. The CDR3 contains 15 residues. V shed 8 bases and J shed 8 bases, with 21 bases lying between them. CDR3 nucleotide sequence: TGTGCCAGCGGCCCGAGACGCCGAGAAGGGGAAAAACTGTTTTTT. As protein: CASGPRRREGEKLFF.

This sequence joins TRBV5-1 and TRBJ1-1, with no clear D. Germline V gene data show CDR1 as SGHRS and CDR2 as YFSETQ. This CDR3 contains 17 residues. V was pared by 0 bases and J by 5 bases, with 20 bases between. As DNA, the CDR3 is TGCGCCAGCAGCTTGGAAGTGTTGGCAGTTGGTGGTACTGAAGCTTTCTTT. Translated: CASSLEVLAVGGTEAFF. Combining the CDR3 with reference TRBV5-1 and TRBJ1-1 gives the whole variable domain KAGVTQTPRYLIKTRGQQVTLSCSPISGHRSVSWYQQTPGQGLQFLFEYFSETQRNKGNFPGRFSGRQFSNSRSEMNVSTLELGDSALYLCASSLEVLAVGGTEAFFGQGTRLTVV.

The rearrangement joins TRBV20-1 to TRBJ2-5; the D is unclear. The CDR3 extends over 14 amino acids. The V and J ends lost 0 bases and 1 base respectively, with 9 bases between them. The germline CDR1 and CDR2 sequences are DFQATT and SNEGSKA (reference sequence). The CDR3 loop is CSARETRFQETQYF. The CDR3 nucleotides read TGCAGTGCTAGAGAAACCCGTTTCCAAGAGACCCAGTACTTC.

This clonotype occurred many times. The V call is TRBV7-2, the J call TRBJ2-2, with 9 positions matching TRBD1. The CDR3 spans 18 residues. Looked up from germline, CDR1 is SGHTA and CDR2 is FQGNSA. Germline trimming cut 5 bases from V and 0 bases from J; bases unmatched to any gene: 10. The CDR3 region is CASSQIRDREANTGELFF. The DNA for the CDR3 is TGTGCCAGCAGCCAGATTCGGGACAGGGAGGCGAACACCGGGGAGCTGTTTTTT.

This clonotype has a count of ten or more. The gene calls are TRBV12-3 or TRBV12-4 and TRBJ2-2; either TRBD1 or TRBD2 may supply D (7 bases each). Trimming shortened V by 6 bases and J by 4 bases, and 15 bases separated the two germline ends. The CDR3 consists of 15 residues. CDR3 residues: CASRGAGDSTGELFF. CDR3 nucleotides: TGTGCCAGCAGGGGGGCGGGGGACAGCACCGGGGAGCTGTTTTTT.

Concerning this clonotype itself: The limits of the CDR3 on the DNA are not certain, so only TCRdb's listed CDR3 is given. V usage is TRBV7-9 and J usage is TRBJ2-2. Both ends counted, the CDR3 spans 13 residues. CDR1 and CDR2 (germline): SEHNR, FQNEAQ (reference sequence). CDR3 sequence: CASSLARGGSCFF.

The chain uses TRBV6-1 and TRBJ2-7; 11 nucleotides match TRBD2. CDR1 MNHNS and CDR2 SASEGT come from the germline V gene. The J segment lost 0 bases and the V segment lost 7 bases, leaving 8 bases of the junction unmatched. The CDR3 is made up of 16 amino acids. The CDR3, as DNA: TGTGCCAGCACCCCAACCACTAGCGGGGGCTCCTACGAGCAGTACTTC. Amino acid sequence: CASTPTTSGGSYEQYF.

This chain links TRBV25-1 with TRBJ2-7; TRBD2 agrees at 11 bases. CDR3 length: 14 residues. The germline CDR1 and CDR2 sequences are MGHDK and SYGVNS. The CDR3 DNA sequence: TGTGCTAGACAAGCTAGCGGGAGGACCTACGAGCAGTACTTC. Translating it yields CARQASGRTYEQYF.

Notes on this clonotype: Its ends do not fully match the called genes, so a read error is possible. This chain joins TRBV5-8 and TRBJ1-6; no clear D. This CDR3 is 15 amino acids long. Germline CDR1 is SGHTS and CDR2 is YDEGEE. CDR3 sequence (DNA): TGCGCCAGCAGCTTGGGTTTGACCTATAATTCACCCCTCCACTTT. It is translated as CASSLGLTYNSPLHF.

In this sample, this clonotype turned up many times. CDR3 bases: TGTGCCAGCAGCCAAGATTGGGCGGTCCCCGGCTACGAGCAGTACTTC. Its translation: CASSQDWAVPGYEQYF. The rearrangement uses TRBV4-2 and TRBJ2-7; D gene ambiguous. Trimming pared 0 bases from V and 3 bases from J, leaving 15 bases between. CDR1 is LGHNA and CDR2 is YNFKEQ in the germline V gene. The CDR3 is 16 amino acids.

As regards this clonotype: Since no conserved phenylalanine or tryptophan closes the CDR3, a read error is the likely cause. The chain carries TRBV7-2 and TRBJ2-5, with D perhaps matching TRBD1 (5 bases). Trimming shortened V by 3 bases and J by 3 bases, and 8 bases separated the two germline ends. Germline CDR1 and CDR2: SGHTA and FQGNSA. The CDR3 totals 13 residues. CDR3 sequence reads: CASSFGREETQYL. The DNA of the CDR3 is TGTGCCAGCAGCTTCGGCAGGGAAGAGACCCAGTACCTC.

The V call is TRBV24-1, the J call TRBJ2-2; TRBD1 might be the D (6 bases). The V gene lost 0 bases and the J gene lost 1 base, with 11 bases spanning the gap. This CDR3 region has 17 residues. Germline V CDR1 and CDR2: KGHDR, SFDVKD. DNA for the CDR3: TGTGCCACCAGTGATTTGAAGCCGGGACAGAACACCGGGGAGCTGTTTTTT. Residues: CATSDLKPGQNTGELFF.

The rearrangement uses TRBV2 and TRBJ2-5; weak D call: TRBD2 (6 bases). V gave up 6 bases and J gave up 6 bases, with 14 bases separating them. CDR3 size: 13 residues. The germline V gene has CDR1 SNHLY and CDR2 FYNNEI. CDR3 sequence (DNA): TGTGCCAGCAGGCCCGGGAGCGGAAAGACCCAGTACTTC. Protein: CASRPGSGKTQYF.

The CDR3 DNA reads TGTGCCAGCAGTGAAGGCAGGGTCGGTAATTCACCCCTCCACTTT. Translation: CASSEGRVGNSPLHF. This sequence joins TRBV2 and TRBJ1-6, with D possibly being TRBD1 (5 bases). Germline CDR1 and CDR2: SNHLY and FYNNEI. The CDR3 sequence is 15 residues long. Deletions cut 1 base from V and 6 bases from J, with 10 bases between.

On this clonotype: A much bigger clone sits one base away, suggesting this may be a read error. V gene TRBV2 combines with J gene TRBJ2-5, with D perhaps TRBD1 or TRBD2 (5 bases each). This CDR3 region has 10 residues. V lost 7 bases and J 6 bases, leaving 6 bases between the germline ends. CDR1 and CDR2 from the germline V gene are SNHLY and FYNNEI. The CDR3 reads CASKGQTQYF. CDR3 bases: TGTGCCAGCAAGGGACAGACCCAGTACTTC.

There are many counts of this clonotype. The chain combines TRBV7-2 with TRBJ2-7; the D gene is possibly TRBD2 (6 bases). CDR3 length: 13 residues. Germline values: CDR1 SGHTA, CDR2 FQGNSA. The germline V and J ends were trimmed by 1 base and 4 bases, with 8 bases remaining between them. This chain's CDR3 is CASSLVAGYEQYF. CDR3 nucleotide sequence: TGTGCCAGCAGCTTAGTGGCGGGGTACGAGCAGTACTTC.

Remarks on this clonotype: A much larger clone lies a single base off, so this may be a read error. The genes are TRBV4-1 and TRBJ1-5; D is uncertain. Germline V gene sequence: CDR1 MGHRA, CDR2 YSYEKL. The CDR3 runs to 14 residues. V lost 1 base to trimming and J lost 5 bases, with 9 bases between them. The CDR3 sequence is CASSQVWGDQPQHF. In DNA form, the CDR3 reads TGCGCCAGCAGCCAAGTTTGGGGTGATCAGCCCCAGCATTTT.

The rearrangement uses TRBV14 and TRBJ1-2; D not certain. The ends were cut back, 8 bases at V and 0 bases at J, with 13 bases in the middle. The CDR3 spans 14 residues. In germline, CDR1 is SGHDN, CDR2 FVKESK. Written as DNA, the CDR3 is TGTGCCAGCTCACCACCTGAGGCTAACTATGGCTACACCTTC. As protein: CASSPPEANYGYTF.